The clone carrying this T cell receptor beta chain appeared once. Participants were aged about 18 to 89 years from around 25 US areas. All exposed participants met a person with COVID-19 within 2 weeks before entering the study. Germline V gene lookup returns CDR1 MNHEY and CDR2 SVGAGI. The CDR3 has 16 residues. V dropped 2 bases and J dropped 7 bases, with 15 bases sitting between them. The sample belongs to a study of blood T cell repertoires in COVID-19. Original processing methods: Reference gene primers were amplified, and this amplification served to estimate nucleated cell counts. Sequenced by immunoSEQ multiplex PCR; TCRdb stores in-frame clones only, minus some. V, J and clone size reflect that table, while D and trimming were determined from the DNA. This repertoire shows approximately 300,000 clones, roughly 90% found once; its top ten account for about 4.2%.

This TCR was sampled from a woman aged 25 to 45 who had been exposed to COVID-19. The chain links TRBV6-5 to TRBJ1-6; unclear D gene. Material for sequencing was PBMCs or T cells enriched from blood (not recorded which). The CDR3 sequence is CASSYRSRSGNSPLHF. The CDR3, as DNA: TGTGCCAGCAGTTACCGTTCGAGGTCCGGGAATTCACCCCTCCACTTT.